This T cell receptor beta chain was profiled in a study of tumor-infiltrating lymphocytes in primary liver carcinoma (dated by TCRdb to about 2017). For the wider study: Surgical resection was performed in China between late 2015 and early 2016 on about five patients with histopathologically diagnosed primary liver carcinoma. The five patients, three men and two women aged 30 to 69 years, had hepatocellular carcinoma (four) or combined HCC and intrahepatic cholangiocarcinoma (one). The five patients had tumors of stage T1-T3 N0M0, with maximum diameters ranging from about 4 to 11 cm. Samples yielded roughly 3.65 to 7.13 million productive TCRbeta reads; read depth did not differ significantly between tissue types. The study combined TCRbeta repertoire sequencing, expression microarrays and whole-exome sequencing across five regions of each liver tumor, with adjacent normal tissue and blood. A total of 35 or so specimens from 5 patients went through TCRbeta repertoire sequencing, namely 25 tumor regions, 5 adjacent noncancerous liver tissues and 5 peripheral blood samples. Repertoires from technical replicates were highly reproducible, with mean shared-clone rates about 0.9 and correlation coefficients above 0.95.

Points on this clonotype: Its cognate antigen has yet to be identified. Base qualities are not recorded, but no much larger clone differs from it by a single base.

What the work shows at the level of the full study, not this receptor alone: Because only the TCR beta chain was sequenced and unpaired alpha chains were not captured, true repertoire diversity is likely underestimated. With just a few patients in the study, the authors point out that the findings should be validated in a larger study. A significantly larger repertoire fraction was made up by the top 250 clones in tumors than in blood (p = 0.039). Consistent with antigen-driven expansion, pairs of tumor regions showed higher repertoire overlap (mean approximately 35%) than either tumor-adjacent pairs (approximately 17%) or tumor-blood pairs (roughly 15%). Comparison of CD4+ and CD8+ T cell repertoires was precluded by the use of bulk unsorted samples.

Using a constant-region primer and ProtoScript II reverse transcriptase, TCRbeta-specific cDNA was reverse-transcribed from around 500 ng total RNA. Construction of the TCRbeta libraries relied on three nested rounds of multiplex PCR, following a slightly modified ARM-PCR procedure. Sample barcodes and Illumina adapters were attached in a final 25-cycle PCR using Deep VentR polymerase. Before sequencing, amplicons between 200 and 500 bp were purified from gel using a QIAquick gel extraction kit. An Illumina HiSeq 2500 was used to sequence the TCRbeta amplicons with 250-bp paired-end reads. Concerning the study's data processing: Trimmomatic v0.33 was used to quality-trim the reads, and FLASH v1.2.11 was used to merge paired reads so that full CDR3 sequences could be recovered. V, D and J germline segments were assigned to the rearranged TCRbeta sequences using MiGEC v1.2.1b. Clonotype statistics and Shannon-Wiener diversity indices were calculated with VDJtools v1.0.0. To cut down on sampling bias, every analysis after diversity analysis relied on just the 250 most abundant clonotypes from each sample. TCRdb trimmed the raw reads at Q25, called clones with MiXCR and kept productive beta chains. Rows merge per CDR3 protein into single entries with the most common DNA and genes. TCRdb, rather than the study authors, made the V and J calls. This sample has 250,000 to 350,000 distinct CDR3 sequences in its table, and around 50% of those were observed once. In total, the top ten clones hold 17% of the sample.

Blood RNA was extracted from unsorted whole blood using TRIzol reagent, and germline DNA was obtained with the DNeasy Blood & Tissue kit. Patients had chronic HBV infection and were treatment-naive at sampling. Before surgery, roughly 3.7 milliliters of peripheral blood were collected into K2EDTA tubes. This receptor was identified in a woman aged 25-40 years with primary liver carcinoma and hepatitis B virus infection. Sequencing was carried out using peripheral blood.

The DNA reads as follows: TGTGCCAGCAGCTCCAGGGCCTCCTACGAGCAGTACTTC. This encodes CASSSRASYEQYF. The chain was built from TRBV7-9 and TRBJ2-7; perhaps TRBD1 is the D gene, with 5 bases matching. Trimming removed 4 bases from V and 0 bases from J, leaving 7 bases between the germline ends. Looking up the germline V gene (reference sequence) yields CDR1 SEHNR and CDR2 FQNEAQ. Inclusive of the bounding cysteine and phenylalanine, the CDR3 is 13 residues long. The read is trimmed to its CDR3 DNA, 39 bases read in frame from base 1.